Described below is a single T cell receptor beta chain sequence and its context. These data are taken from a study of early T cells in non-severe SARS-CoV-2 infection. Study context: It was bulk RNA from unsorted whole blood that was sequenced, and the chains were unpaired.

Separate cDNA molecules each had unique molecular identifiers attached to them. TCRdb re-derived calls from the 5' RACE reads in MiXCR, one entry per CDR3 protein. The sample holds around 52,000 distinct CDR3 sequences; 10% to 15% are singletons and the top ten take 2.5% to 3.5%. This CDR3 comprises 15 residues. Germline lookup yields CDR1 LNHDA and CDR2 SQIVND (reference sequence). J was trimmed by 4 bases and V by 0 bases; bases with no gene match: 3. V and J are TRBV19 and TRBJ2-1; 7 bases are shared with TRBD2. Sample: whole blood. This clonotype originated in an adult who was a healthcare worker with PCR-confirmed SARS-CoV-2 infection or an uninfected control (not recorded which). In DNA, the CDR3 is TGTGCCAGTAGTATAGAACTAGCGAGATACAATGAGCAGTTCTTC. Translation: CASSIELARYNEQFF.